The T cell receptor (beta chain) described here comes from a study of Graves' ophthalmopathy and Graves' hyperthyroidism. Germline CDR1 SGDLS, CDR2 YYNGEE. Trimming took 2 bases from V and 0 from J; bases not matched to a gene: 4. The CDR3 loop spans 15 amino acids. At least ten counts were recorded for this clonotype. The study amplified TCR beta CDR3 regions using RNA transcripts. HTBI-primed first-round RT-PCR preceded second-round multiplex PCR. One entry per CDR3 protein, called by TCRdb with MiXCR from the multiplex PCR reads. The table shows hundreds of thousands of distinct CDR3 sequences, with approximately 21% occurring only once.

The TCR originated in a woman between 18 and 29 years old with stable Graves' hyperthyroidism. Some clones in this sample may be carry-over from other donors' samples. The chain couples TRBV9 to TRBJ1-1; 7 bases align to TRBD1. Material for sequencing was peripheral blood. CDR3 coding DNA: TGTGCCAGCAGCGTTATCACAGGGGTGAACACTGAAGCTTTCTTT. Amino acids: CASSVITGVNTEAFF.